The 31 T cell receptor beta chains below all came from one sample that was sequenced in a study of blood T cell repertoires in COVID-19. TCRdb's table, derived via immunoSEQ multiplex PCR, lists solely in-frame clones and lacks some. The data contain around 250,000 clones, about 82% of them singletons. The material sequenced was peripheral blood. Every receptor here comes from a man aged 50-60 years with active or convalescent COVID-19.

The genes are TRBV12-3 or TRBV12-4 and TRBJ1-1; 8 bases agree with TRBD1. Losses at the gene ends were 6 bases for V and 3 bases for J; bases not matched to a gene: 3. This CDR3 is built from 13 residues. The CDR3 coding sequence is TGTGCCAGCAGCTACAGGGGGGACACTGAAGCTTTCTTT. It codes for CASSYRGDTEAFF.

The chain recombines TRBV19 with TRBJ1-3, with D perhaps matching TRBD1 (6 bases). Trimming removed 5 bases at V and 0 bases at J, with 11 bases between. Looked up from germline, CDR1 is LNHDA and CDR2 is SQIVND (reference sequence). The CDR3 totals 15 residues. In nucleotides, the CDR3 is TGTGCCAGTAGTGTCGGACAGAGCTCTGGAAACACCATATATTTT. It codes for CASSVGQSSGNTIYF.

This chain links TRBV5-5 with TRBJ1-5, with 7 bases lining up with TRBD1. Germline V gene sequence: CDR1 SGHKS, CDR2 YYEKEE (reference sequence). Losses at the gene ends were 0 bases for V and 4 bases for J; bases not matched to a gene: 7. This CDR3 is 16 amino acids long. The CDR3 spells CASSLDPTGLNQPQHF. CDR3 coding DNA: TGTGCCAGCAGCTTGGACCCGACAGGGCTTAATCAGCCCCAGCATTTT. Combining the CDR3 with reference TRBV5-5 and TRBJ1-5 gives the whole variable domain DAGVTQSPTHLIKTRGQQVTLRCSPISGHKSVSWYQQVLGQGPQFIFQYYEKEERGRGNFPDRFSARQFPNYSSELNVNALLLGDSALYLCASSLDPTGLNQPQHFGDGTRLSIL.

V is TRBV2 and J is TRBJ2-3; D perhaps matches TRBD1 (5 bases). Germline V CDR1 and CDR2: SNHLY, FYNNEI. This CDR3 region has 14 residues. Trimming shortened V by 5 bases and J by 3 bases, and 12 bases separated the two germline ends. This CDR3 reads CASSSGRVTDTQYF. The CDR3 DNA sequence: TGTGCCAGCAGTTCGGGCAGGGTAACAGATACGCAGTATTTT.

This clone was seen a handful of times. The genes are TRBV5-5 and TRBJ1-3; a weak D match, TRBD1 (5 bases). This CDR3 contains 14 residues. With 6 bases removed from V and 6 bases from J, the gap between germline ends came to 16 bases. The germline gives CDR1 SGHKS, CDR2 YYEKEE (reference sequence). The CDR3 region has the DNA TGTGCCAGCACTACCCCGGGGGGACCAAACACCATATATTTT. Translating gives CASTTPGGPNTIYF.

This chain links TRBV9 with TRBJ2-2; 8 bases are a match to TRBD1. The CDR3 loop spans 15 amino acids. Germline-derived CDR1 and CDR2 are SGDLS and YYNGEE. V lost 1 base and J lost 6; bases outside the gene matches: 5. CDR3 residues: CASSVSGGVAGELFF. Written as DNA, the CDR3 is TGTGCCAGCAGCGTATCAGGGGGCGTAGCCGGGGAGCTGTTTTTT.

The gene calls are TRBV7-9 and TRBJ2-7, with D possibly matching TRBD2 (5 bases). The V end lost 5 bases, the J end lost 0 bases, and 11 bases lay between the germline ends. The CDR3 contains 14 residues. CDR1 is SEHNR, CDR2 FQNEAQ, per germline (reference sequence). The CDR3 nucleotides read TGTGCCAGCAGCCCCCACCGGGGCTCCTACGAGCAGTACTTC. Encoded protein: CASSPHRGSYEQYF.

The chain links TRBV29-1 to TRBJ1-1; 7 bases agree with TRBD1. V lost 6 bases, J lost 1 base, and 2 bases stayed unmatched. The CDR3 loop spans 12 amino acids. Germline CDR1 and CDR2: SQVTM and ANQGSEA. The CDR3 DNA follows: TGCAGCGTGGACAGGTGGAACACTGAAGCTTTCTTT. Its translation: CSVDRWNTEAFF. The full variable domain, completed using reference TRBV29-1 and TRBJ1-1, is SAVISQKPSRDICQRGTSLTIQCQVDSQVTMMFWYRQQPGQSLTLIATANQGSEATYESGFVIDKFPISRPNLTFSTLTVSNMSPEDSSIYLCSVDRWNTEAFFGQGTRLTVV.

There are a few counts of this clone. The chain couples TRBV28 to TRBJ1-3; TRBD1 matches 7 bases. V lost 8 bases to trimming and J lost 4 bases; unmatched junction nucleotides: 8. Germline assignment: CDR1 MDHEN and CDR2 SYDVKM. There are 14 residues in the CDR3. The CDR3 loop reads CASYRQGIGNTIYF. The CDR3 nucleotides read TGTGCCAGCTACCGACAGGGCATCGGAAACACCATATATTTT.

This chain uses TRBV7-9 with TRBJ1-3, with D perhaps matching TRBD1 (5 bases). CDR1 and CDR2 from the germline V gene are SEHNR and FQNEAQ (reference sequence). This CDR3 is 16 amino acids long. The germline V and J ends were trimmed by 4 bases and 0 bases, with 13 bases remaining between them. The CDR3 region is CASSYSTGLSGNTIYF. The CDR3 DNA sequence: TGTGCCAGCAGCTACTCCACGGGACTCTCTGGAAACACCATATATTTT.

V is TRBV6-6 and J is TRBJ2-7; TRBD2 might be the D (5 bases). The CDR3 has 14 residues. From germline, CDR1 is MNHNY and CDR2 SVGAGI (reference sequence). Trimming left V 6 bases short and J 3 bases short, with 15 bases between. CDR3 nucleotide sequence: TGTGCCAGCAGCTCTGTAGGAGGATACTACGAGCAGTACTTC. This translates into CASSSVGGYYEQYF.

The chain carries TRBV5-1 and TRBJ1-2, with D possibly TRBD1 on 5 matching bases. V lost 4 bases, J lost 3 bases, and 13 bases lay in between. Germline-derived CDR1 and CDR2 are SGHRS and YFSETQ. This CDR3 is built from 14 residues. CDR3: CASSAVGGDYGYTF. As DNA, the CDR3 is TGCGCCAGCAGCGCGGTCGGGGGAGACTATGGCTACACCTTC.

The sample holds a few counts of this clone. V usage is TRBV7-3 and J usage is TRBJ2-7, with 7 bases that match TRBD2. V was clipped by 2 bases and J by 3 bases; unmatched bases: 7. Germline assignment: CDR1 SGHTA and CDR2 FQGTGA. The CDR3 runs to 15 residues. This chain's CDR3 is CASSLEAGANYEQYF. As DNA, the CDR3 is TGTGCCAGCAGCTTAGAGGCGGGAGCGAACTACGAGCAGTACTTC. The full variable domain, with the rest looked up from reference TRBV7-3 and TRBJ2-7, is GAGVSQTPSNKVTEKGKYVELRCDPISGHTALYWYRQSLGQGPEFLIYFQGTGAADDSGLPNDRFFAVRPEGSVSTLKIQRTERGDSAVYLCASSLEAGANYEQYFGPGTRLTVT.

The chain's CDR3 is CASSLGAGYYNEQFF. The CDR3, as DNA: TGCGCCAGCAGCTTGGGTGCGGGATACTACAATGAGCAGTTCTTC. The chain joins TRBV5-1 to TRBJ2-1, with a possible D match to TRBD2 (6 bases). Germline CDR1 is SGHRS and CDR2 is YFSETQ. Trimming pared 0 bases from V and 3 bases from J, leaving 10 bases between. There are 15 residues in the CDR3.

V is TRBV11-2 and J is TRBJ2-3; no clear D gene. The CDR3 has 12 amino acids. V lost 3 bases, J lost 4 bases, and 5 bases lay in between. Germline CDR1 SGHAT, CDR2 FQNNGV. The CDR3 coding sequence is TGTGCCAGCAGCTTGCGGTCAGATACGCAGTATTTT. Translating gives CASSLRSDTQYF.

The chain is built from TRBV6-2 or TRBV6-3 and TRBJ2-3; D gene unclear. The CDR3 length is 18 residues. V dropped 2 bases and J dropped 0 bases, with 18 bases sitting between them. CDR1 MNHEY and CDR2 SVGEGT come from the germline V gene. The CDR3 reads CASSYPVHRGASTDTQYF. CDR3 nucleotides: TGTGCCAGCAGTTACCCGGTCCACCGCGGTGCTAGCACAGATACGCAGTATTTT.

The gene calls are TRBV5-5 and TRBJ1-2; 10 bases map to TRBD1. Germline values: CDR1 SGHKS, CDR2 YYEKEE (reference sequence). J lost 4 bases, V lost 4 bases, and 13 bases had no gene match. The CDR3 runs to 17 residues. DNA for the CDR3: TGTGCCAGCAGCCCCGGGACAGGGGCCGGGTTATTCTATGGCTACACCTTC. It is translated as CASSPGTGAGLFYGYTF.

The chain links TRBV24-1 to TRBJ2-2, with D maybe TRBD1 (6 bases). This CDR3 is 14 amino acids long. V was clipped by 7 bases and J by 4 bases, with 12 bases between them. Germline-derived CDR1 and CDR2 are KGHDR and SFDVKD. The CDR3 region is CATRETGITGELFF. As DNA, the CDR3 is TGTGCCACCAGAGAGACAGGAATCACCGGGGAGCTGTTTTTT.

CDR3 DNA: TGTGCCAGCAGCCAGTCGGCCGGGAACTATGGCTACACCTTC. Translated, it gives CASSQSAGNYGYTF. The chain is built from TRBV16 and TRBJ1-2; D gene unclear. Trimming left V 3 bases short and J 2 bases short, with 10 bases between. This CDR3 is 14 amino acids long. CDR1 and CDR2 from the germline V gene are KGHSY and FQNENV.

This chain uses TRBV29-1 with TRBJ1-2; maybe TRBD1 (5 bases). Germline CDR1 is SQVTM and CDR2 is ANQGSEA. V shed 6 bases and J shed 2 bases, with 7 bases lying between them. The CDR3 extends over 11 amino acids. CDR3 loop: CSVGLNYGYTF. The CDR3, as DNA: TGCAGCGTGGGACTGAACTATGGCTACACCTTC.

This chain links TRBV7-9 with TRBJ1-2; 7 nucleotides match TRBD1. The CDR3 runs 12 residues. V lost 4 bases, J lost 8 bases, and 4 bases stayed unmatched. Germline CDR1 SEHNR, CDR2 FQNEAQ (reference sequence). The CDR3 reads CASSSNRGGYTF. CDR3 coding DNA: TGTGCCAGCAGCTCCAACAGGGGCGGCTACACCTTC.

The chain couples TRBV6-1 to TRBJ2-1, with TRBD2 identical over 12 bases. V dropped 4 bases and J dropped 9; count of bases not matched to a gene: 13. CDR1 MNHNS and CDR2 SASEGT come from the germline V gene. This CDR3 has 17 residues. CDR3 nucleotide sequence: TGTGCCAGCAGTGTCAGCCAGACTAGCGGGAGAAGGGGTGAGCAGTTCTTC. It codes for CASSVSQTSGRRGEQFF.

DNA of the CDR3: TGTGCCAGCAGCTTAACTGCGGGAGGGCCGGAGACCCAGTACTTC. This codes for CASSLTAGGPETQYF. V and J are TRBV7-7 and TRBJ2-5, with 9 bases identical to TRBD2. Per germline, CDR1 SSHAT and CDR2 FNYEAQ (reference sequence). This CDR3 region has 15 residues. With 2 bases clipped from V and 5 bases from J, the junction kept 6 bases outside the gene matches. The full variable domain, in which reference TRBV7-7 and TRBJ2-5 provide the parts outside the CDR3, is GAGVSQSPRYKVTKRGQDVTLRCDPISSHATLYWYQQALGQGPEFLTYFNYEAQPDKSGLPSDRFSAERPEGSISTLTIQRTEQRDSAMYRCASSLTAGGPETQYFGPGTRLLVL.

The J gene is TRBJ1-1, the V gene TRBV4-3; perhaps TRBD1 as D (5 bases). The CDR3 length is 14 residues. Germline V gives CDR1 LGHNA, CDR2 YSLEER. Trimming pared 0 bases from V and 1 base from J, leaving 6 bases between. The CDR3 sequence is CASSQEDRNTEAFF. The CDR3 DNA is TGCGCCAGCAGCCAAGAAGACAGGAACACTGAAGCTTTCTTT.

This clone was found once. The chain recombines TRBV11-2 with TRBJ2-3; D is undetermined. The CDR3 totals 14 residues. V was cut by 7 bases and J by 5 bases, with 16 bases left in between. CDR1 is SGHAT and CDR2 is FQNNGV in the germline V gene. The DNA for the CDR3 is TGTGCCAGCACCTTTCGTCCTCGGGTAGATACGCAGTATTTT. Residues: CASTFRPRVDTQYF.

CDR3 bases: TGTGCCAGCAGCTTAGGTGAGGCAGATACGCAGTATTTT. Translated, it gives CASSLGEADTQYF. The rearrangement uses TRBV11-2 and TRBJ2-3; D is unclear. The V gene lost 1 base and the J gene lost 4 bases, with 6 bases spanning the gap. Germline CDR1 reads SGHAT; CDR2 reads FQNNGV. The CDR3 spans 13 residues.

The V and J genes are TRBV7-9 and TRBJ1-4; D gene ambiguous. There are 12 residues in the CDR3. V lost 4 bases, J lost 5 bases, and 5 bases lay in between. Per germline, CDR1 SEHNR and CDR2 FQNEAQ (reference sequence). CDR3: CASSSRNEKLFF. The CDR3 DNA reads TGTGCCAGCAGCTCTAGAAATGAAAAACTGTTTTTT. The full variable domain, completed using reference TRBV7-9 and TRBJ1-4, is DTGVSQNPRHKITKRGQNVTFRCDPISEHNRLYWYRQTLGQGPEFLTYFQNEAQLEKSRLLSDRFSAERPKGSFSTLEIQRTEQGDSAMYLCASSSRNEKLFFGSGTQLSVL.

This clone was counted between two and nine times. This chain links TRBV27 with TRBJ1-1; 8 bases are a match to TRBD1. The V gene's germline CDR1 is MNHEY and CDR2 SMNVEV (reference sequence). The J segment lost 5 bases and the V segment lost 9 bases, leaving 11 bases of the junction unmatched. This CDR3 contains 14 residues. The CDR3 spells CASKIRQGSTEAFF. The CDR3 bases are TGTGCCAGTAAAATCCGACAGGGGTCGACTGAAGCTTTCTTT.

This clone has more than one count but fewer than ten. The chain links TRBV28 to TRBJ1-2; the D gene is possibly TRBD1 (5 bases). Germline-derived CDR1 and CDR2 are MDHEN and SYDVKM. V lost 7 bases to trimming and J lost 6 bases, with 15 bases between them. This CDR3 comprises 13 residues. The CDR3 sequence is CASIRASWDGYTF. The DNA for the CDR3 is TGTGCCAGCATCAGGGCCTCATGGGATGGCTACACCTTC.

This chain connects TRBV24-1 to TRBJ2-1; tentative D call: TRBD1 (6 bases). From germline, CDR1 is KGHDR and CDR2 SFDVKD. The CDR3 runs 16 residues. V dropped 9 bases and J dropped 3 bases, with 20 bases sitting between them. CDR3 in amino acids: CATQKGTGQGYNEQFF. The CDR3, as DNA: TGTGCCACCCAGAAAGGCACGGGACAAGGCTACAATGAGCAGTTCTTC.

The V call is TRBV28, the J call TRBJ2-4; 7 bases agree with TRBD1. Germline V gene sequence: CDR1 MDHEN, CDR2 SYDVKM. The CDR3 is 11 residues long. After removal of 6 bases from V and 8 bases from J, the junction contained 1 base not matched to a gene. The CDR3 DNA is TGTGCCAGCAGCGGGACAGACATTCAGTACTTC. Amino acids: CASSGTDIQYF.